The 4 T cell receptor beta chains below all came from one sample that was sequenced in a study of cytomegalovirus exposure and HLA in healthy donors. The PCR had 60 Vbeta and 13 Jbeta primers. Libraries were prepared by immunoSEQ multiplex PCR; TCRdb keeps only in-frame clonotypes and omits some of them. The table records under 200,000 clones, approximately 86% of them present only once. Sequenced input: PBMCs. The receptors stem from a young woman in good health and CMV-seronegative.

This clone was counted once. CDR3 loop: CASSSGTSGGDTQYF. The CDR3 DNA reads TGTGCCAGCAGCTCCGGGACTAGCGGGGGGGATACGCAGTATTTT. The chain carries TRBV7-9 and TRBJ2-3, with 15 bases that match TRBD2. The V and J ends lost 4 bases and 6 bases, in that order; junction bases with no gene match: 2. The CDR3 is 15 amino acids. Germline loops: CDR1 SEHNR, CDR2 FQNEAQ (reference sequence).

The rearrangement links TRBV28 to TRBJ1-2, with TRBD1 matching over 8 bases. Germline-derived CDR1 and CDR2 are MDHEN and SYDVKM. This CDR3 has 16 residues. Trimming cost V 1 base and J 4 bases; bases outside gene matches: 8. The DNA of the CDR3 is TGTGCCAGCAGTTTATTAGGACAGGGATCCTTCTATGGCTACACCTTC. Translation gives CASSLLGQGSFYGYTF.

The chain carries TRBV30 and TRBJ1-2; D gene uncertain. The CDR3 is 12 residues long. Per germline, CDR1 GTSNPN and CDR2 SVGIG (reference sequence). The V and J ends lost 5 bases and 8 bases respectively, with 15 bases between them. Here the CDR3 reads CAWGRGGIGYTF. In DNA form, the CDR3 reads TGTGCCTGGGGTCGCGGAGGGATCGGCTACACCTTC.

V and J are TRBV6-1 and TRBJ2-1; the D gene is possibly TRBD2 (6 bases). The CDR3 contains 15 residues. V gave up 7 bases and J gave up 0 bases, with 13 bases separating them. The germline V gene encodes CDR1 MNHNS and CDR2 SASEGT. The CDR3 coding sequence is TGTGCCAGCAAACTCGGGAGTGGCTCCTACAATGAGCAGTTCTTC. Translated, it gives CASKLGSGSYNEQFF.